The T cell receptor (beta chain) described here comes from a study of blood T cell repertoires in COVID-19. Across the whole study: The origin of the acute and convalescent COVID-19 samples was the United States, Italy and Spain. T cells, B-cell-depleted T cells, or PBMCs supplied cDNA or gDNA.

Original processing notes: Amplifying reference gene primers gave estimates of nucleated cell counts. Generated by immunoSEQ multiplex PCR, the TCRdb table keeps only in-frame clones and is missing some. V and J calls and clone size are given by that table; D and trimming were obtained from the DNA. The table includes approximately 250,000 clones, 75% to 85% detected once. The germline V gene encodes CDR1 SGHRS and CDR2 YFSETQ. V lost 0 bases to trimming and J lost 7 bases; unmatched junction nucleotides: 10. The CDR3 extends over 16 amino acids. This clone has a handful of counts. This clonotype was obtained from a human donor in a cohort sampled during active COVID-19. Sequenced material: peripheral blood. V usage is TRBV5-1 and J usage is TRBJ2-3; 8 nucleotides align to TRBD1. CDR3 DNA: TGCGCCAGCAGCTTGGGTACCGGGACAGGCACGAATACGCAGTATTTT. This sequence encodes CASSLGTGTGTNTQYF. The entire variable domain, with the rest obtained from reference TRBV5-1 and TRBJ2-3, is as follows: KAGVTQTPRYLIKTRGQQVTLSCSPISGHRSVSWYQQTPGQGLQFLFEYFSETQRNKGNFPGRFSGRQFSNSRSEMNVSTLELGDSALYLCASSLGTGTGTNTQYFGPGTRLTVL.